The 8 T cell receptor beta chains below all came from one sample that was sequenced in a study of cytomegalovirus exposure and HLA in healthy donors. The primer mix had 60 Vbeta and 13 Jbeta primers. Profiling relied on immunoSEQ multiplex PCR, and the TCRdb table lists in-frame clones only, not all of them. The sample lists 140,000 to 150,000 clones, around 80% occurring once. Input material: PBMCs. The receptors originated from a female donor in good health and CMV-seronegative.

This clone has only a few counts. The chain couples TRBV19 to TRBJ1-5; D unresolved. The CDR3 runs 14 residues. Per germline, CDR1 LNHDA and CDR2 SQIVND (reference sequence). Trimming took off 1 base at V and 5 bases at J, with 9 bases between the two ends. The CDR3 nucleotides read TGTGCCAGTAGTATAGCCGGTGCTGATCAGCCCCAGCATTTT. Its translation is CASSIAGADQPQHF.

This chain connects TRBV5-4 to TRBJ2-2; 10 bases map to TRBD1. The CDR3 spans 16 residues. Losses at the gene ends were 3 bases for V and 1 base for J; bases not matched to a gene: 3. Per the germline V gene, CDR1 is SGHNT and CDR2 is YYREEE (reference sequence). CDR3 bases: TGTGCCAGCAGCTCCCGGGACAGGGGGAACACCGGGGAGCTGTTTTTT. This translates into CASSSRDRGNTGELFF.

CDR3 protein: CASSLSGSKQETQYF. For the CDR3, the DNA is TGTGCCAGCAGTTTGAGTGGGAGTAAACAAGAGACCCAGTACTTC. The chain carries TRBV28 and TRBJ2-5; D possibly corresponds to TRBD2 (5 bases). V was trimmed by 3 bases and J by 2 bases, leaving 13 bases between them. The CDR3 runs to 15 residues. Germline V lookup: CDR1 MDHEN, CDR2 SYDVKM.

V gene TRBV6-5 combines with J gene TRBJ2-1; 7 bases agree with TRBD2. The CDR3 sequence is 14 residues long. J gave up 8 bases and V 0 bases, and 4 bases lay outside the gene matches. CDR1 and CDR2 from the germline V gene are MNHEY and SVGAGI. For the CDR3, the DNA is TGTGCCAGCAGTTACTCCGGCGGGAGCTATGAGCAGTTCTTC. The encoded protein is CASSYSGGSYEQFF.

The chain couples TRBV5-6 to TRBJ2-2, with 9 nucleotides matching TRBD2. V lost 4 bases to trimming and J lost 7 bases; unmatched junction nucleotides: 8. The CDR3 contains 15 residues. From germline, CDR1 is SGHDT and CDR2 YYEEEE. Here the CDR3 DNA reads TGTGCCAGCAGCCGAGCGGGAGGTAGCGGCGGGGAGCTGTTTTTT. Protein product: CASSRAGGSGGELFF.

This clone turned up a few times. The rearrangement joins TRBV4-1 to TRBJ1-4, with D hard to call. The germline CDR1 and CDR2 sequences are MGHRA and YSYEKL. CDR3 length: 17 amino acids. The ends were cut back, 0 bases at V and 10 bases at J, with 21 bases in the middle. Written as DNA, the CDR3 is TGCGCCAGCAGCCAAGATCGCGAGGTGACCCGGCCCGGAAAACTGTTTTTT. It yields the protein CASSQDREVTRPGKLFF.

This chain uses TRBV5-4 with TRBJ2-1; D gene unclear. The CDR3 contains 14 residues. In germline, CDR1 is SGHNT, CDR2 YYREEE (reference sequence). The V gene lost 0 bases and the J gene lost 10 bases, with 14 bases spanning the gap. The CDR3 sequence: CASSLDGSTREQFF. In DNA, the CDR3 is TGTGCCAGCAGCTTGGACGGGTCTACAAGGGAGCAGTTCTTC.

V gene TRBV4-3 combines with J gene TRBJ1-3, with a possible D match to TRBD1 (5 bases). From germline, CDR1 is LGHNA and CDR2 YSLEER. The CDR3 has 13 amino acids. V gave up 4 bases and J gave up 4 bases, with 8 bases separating them. CDR3 nucleotide sequence: TGCGCCAGCAGCCGGGACTTCGGAAACACCATATATTTT. Its translation: CASSRDFGNTIYF.